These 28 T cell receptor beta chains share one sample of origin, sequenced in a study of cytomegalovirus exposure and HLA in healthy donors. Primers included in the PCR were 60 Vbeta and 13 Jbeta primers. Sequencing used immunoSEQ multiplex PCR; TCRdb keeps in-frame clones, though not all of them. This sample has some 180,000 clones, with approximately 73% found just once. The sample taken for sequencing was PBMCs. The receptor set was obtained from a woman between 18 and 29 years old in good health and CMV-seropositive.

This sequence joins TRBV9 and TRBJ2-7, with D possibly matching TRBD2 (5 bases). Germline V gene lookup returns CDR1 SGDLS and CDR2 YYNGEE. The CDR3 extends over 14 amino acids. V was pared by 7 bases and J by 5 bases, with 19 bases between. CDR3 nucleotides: TGTGCCAGCGGCCCCTCGGGATATGGAAACGAGCAGTACTTC. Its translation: CASGPSGYGNEQYF.

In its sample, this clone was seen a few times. This CDR3 reads CASNRLGPTDEAFF. CDR3 nucleotides: TGTGCCAGTAACAGACTAGGGCCTACCGATGAAGCTTTCTTT. V usage is TRBV19 and J usage is TRBJ1-1; no clear D. V dropped 7 bases and J dropped 7 bases, with 19 bases sitting between them. This CDR3 region has 14 residues. Germline loops: CDR1 LNHDA, CDR2 SQIVND (reference sequence).

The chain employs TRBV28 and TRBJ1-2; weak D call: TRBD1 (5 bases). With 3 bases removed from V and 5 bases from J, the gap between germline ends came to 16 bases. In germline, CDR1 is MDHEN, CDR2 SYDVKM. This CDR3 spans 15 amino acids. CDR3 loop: CASSLGQGNTYGYTF. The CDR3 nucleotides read TGTGCCAGCAGTTTGGGGCAGGGAAATACGTATGGCTACACCTTC.

CDR3 in amino acids: CASSSRTSGGLGEQFF. For the CDR3, the DNA is TGTGCCAGCAGCTCAAGGACTAGCGGGGGTCTGGGTGAGCAGTTCTTC. This chain uses TRBV7-2 with TRBJ2-1; 13 bases line up with TRBD2. The junction had 9 bases not matched to a gene; V was cut back by 4 bases and J by 9 bases. This CDR3 is built from 16 residues. Germline values: CDR1 SGHTA, CDR2 FQGNSA.

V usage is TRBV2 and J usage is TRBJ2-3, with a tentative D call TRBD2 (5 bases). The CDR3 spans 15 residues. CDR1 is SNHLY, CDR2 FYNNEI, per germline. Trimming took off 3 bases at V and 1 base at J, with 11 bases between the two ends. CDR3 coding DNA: TGTGCCAGCAGTGATGGCGGGCTGGGCACAGATACGCAGTATTTT. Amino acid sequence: CASSDGGLGTDTQYF.

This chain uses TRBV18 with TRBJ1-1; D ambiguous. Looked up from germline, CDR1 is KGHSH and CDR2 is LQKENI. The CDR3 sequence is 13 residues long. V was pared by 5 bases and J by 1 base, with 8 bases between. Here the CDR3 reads CASSKTGNTEAFF. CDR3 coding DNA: TGTGCCAGCTCAAAGACGGGGAACACTGAAGCTTTCTTT.

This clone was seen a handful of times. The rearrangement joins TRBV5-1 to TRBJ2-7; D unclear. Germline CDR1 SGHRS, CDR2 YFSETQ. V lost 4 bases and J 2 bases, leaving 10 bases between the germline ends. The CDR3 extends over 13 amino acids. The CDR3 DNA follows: TGCGCCAGCAGCCCGACTGTCCCCTACGAGCAGTACTTC. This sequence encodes CASSPTVPYEQYF.

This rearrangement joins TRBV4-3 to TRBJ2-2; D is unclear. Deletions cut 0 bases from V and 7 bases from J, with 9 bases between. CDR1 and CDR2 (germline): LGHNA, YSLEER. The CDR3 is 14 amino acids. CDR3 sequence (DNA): TGCGCCAGCAGCCAAGATCGATCCGGCGGGGAGCTGTTTTTT. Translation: CASSQDRSGGELFF.

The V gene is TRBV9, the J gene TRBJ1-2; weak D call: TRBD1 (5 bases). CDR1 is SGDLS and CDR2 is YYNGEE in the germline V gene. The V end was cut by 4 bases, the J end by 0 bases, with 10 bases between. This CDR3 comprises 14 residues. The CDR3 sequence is CASSFGHPNYGYTF. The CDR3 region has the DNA TGTGCCAGCAGCTTCGGACATCCTAACTATGGCTACACCTTC. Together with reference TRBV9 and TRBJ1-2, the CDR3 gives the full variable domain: DSGVTQTPKHLITATGQRVTLRCSPRSGDLSVYWYQQSLDQGLQFLIQYYNGEERAKGNILERFSAQQFPDLHSELNLSSLELGDSALYFCASSFGHPNYGYTFGSGTRLTVV.

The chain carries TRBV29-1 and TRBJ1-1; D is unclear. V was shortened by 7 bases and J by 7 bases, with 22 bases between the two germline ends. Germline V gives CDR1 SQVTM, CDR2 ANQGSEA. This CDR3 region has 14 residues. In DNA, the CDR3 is TGCAGCGCCGCCTTACCAGGCGCCCAATATGAAGCTTTCTTT. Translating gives CSAALPGAQYEAFF.

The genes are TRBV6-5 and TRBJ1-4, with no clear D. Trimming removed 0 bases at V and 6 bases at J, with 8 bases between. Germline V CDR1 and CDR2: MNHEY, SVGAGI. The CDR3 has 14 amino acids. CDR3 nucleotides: TGTGCCAGCAGTTACTCGGGGAGTTATGAAAAACTGTTTTTT. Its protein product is CASSYSGSYEKLFF.

The CDR3 nucleotides are TGTGCCAGCAGTTCTCAAGTGAGGACTGAAGCTTTCTTT. Protein sequence: CASSSQVRTEAFF. The chain couples TRBV6-5 to TRBJ1-1, with D unresolved. Trimming removed 4 bases at V and 5 bases at J, with 11 bases between. Looked up from germline, CDR1 is MNHEY and CDR2 is SVGAGI. The CDR3 runs to 13 residues.

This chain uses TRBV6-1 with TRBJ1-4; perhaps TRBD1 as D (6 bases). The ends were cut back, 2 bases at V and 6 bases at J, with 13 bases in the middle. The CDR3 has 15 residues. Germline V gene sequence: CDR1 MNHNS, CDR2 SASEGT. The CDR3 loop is CASSELLQGDEKLFF. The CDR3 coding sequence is TGTGCCAGCAGTGAATTGTTACAGGGAGATGAAAAACTGTTTTTT.

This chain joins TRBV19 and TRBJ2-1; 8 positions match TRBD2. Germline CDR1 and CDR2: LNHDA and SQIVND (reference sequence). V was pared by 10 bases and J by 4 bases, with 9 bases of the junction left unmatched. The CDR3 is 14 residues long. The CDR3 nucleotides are TGTGCCACTAGGCGGCGGGGGGTGTACAATGAGCAGTTCTTC. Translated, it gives CATRRRGVYNEQFF. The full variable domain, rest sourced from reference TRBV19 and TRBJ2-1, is DGGITQSPKYLFRKEGQNVTLSCEQNLNHDAMYWYRQDPGQGLRLIYYSQIVNDFQKGDIAEGYSVSREKKESFPLTVTSAQKNPTAFYLCATRRRGVYNEQFFGPGTRLTVL.

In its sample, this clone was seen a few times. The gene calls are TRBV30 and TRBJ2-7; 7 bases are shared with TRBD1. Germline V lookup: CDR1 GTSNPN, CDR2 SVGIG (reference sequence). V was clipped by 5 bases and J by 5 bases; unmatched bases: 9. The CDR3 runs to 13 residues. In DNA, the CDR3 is TGTGCCTGGGGGGGACAGCTGGGGAACGAGCAGTACTTC. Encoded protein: CAWGGQLGNEQYF.

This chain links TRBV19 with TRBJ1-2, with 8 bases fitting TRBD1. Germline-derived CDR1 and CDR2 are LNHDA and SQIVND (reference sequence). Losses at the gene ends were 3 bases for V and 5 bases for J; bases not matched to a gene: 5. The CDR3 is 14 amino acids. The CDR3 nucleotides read TGTGCCAGTAGTATCGGGACAGGAGCATATGGCTACACCTTC. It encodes CASSIGTGAYGYTF.

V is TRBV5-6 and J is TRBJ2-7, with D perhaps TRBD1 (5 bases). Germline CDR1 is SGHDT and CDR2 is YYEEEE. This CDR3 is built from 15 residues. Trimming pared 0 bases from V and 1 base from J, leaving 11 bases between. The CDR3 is CASSLDGALSYEQYF. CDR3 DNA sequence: TGTGCCAGCAGCTTGGATGGGGCCCTTTCCTACGAGCAGTACTTC. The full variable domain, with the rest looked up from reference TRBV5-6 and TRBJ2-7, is DAGVTQSPTHLIKTRGQQVTLRCSPKSGHDTVSWYQQALGQGPQFIFQYYEEEERQRGNFPDRFSGHQFPNYSSELNVNALLLGDSALYLCASSLDGALSYEQYFGPGTRLTVT.

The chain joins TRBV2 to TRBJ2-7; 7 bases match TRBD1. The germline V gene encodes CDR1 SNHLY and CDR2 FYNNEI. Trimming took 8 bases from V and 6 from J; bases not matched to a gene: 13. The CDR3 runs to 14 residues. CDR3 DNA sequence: TGTGCCAGCCAAGCGACAGGGACAGTCGGCGAGCAGTACTTC. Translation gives CASQATGTVGEQYF.

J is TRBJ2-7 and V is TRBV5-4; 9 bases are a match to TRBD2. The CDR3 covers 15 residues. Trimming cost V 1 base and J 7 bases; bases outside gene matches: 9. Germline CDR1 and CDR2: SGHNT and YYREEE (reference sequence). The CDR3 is CASSLPRGGAEEQYF. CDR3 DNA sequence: TGTGCCAGCAGCTTGCCGCGCGGGGGGGCCGAGGAGCAGTACTTC.

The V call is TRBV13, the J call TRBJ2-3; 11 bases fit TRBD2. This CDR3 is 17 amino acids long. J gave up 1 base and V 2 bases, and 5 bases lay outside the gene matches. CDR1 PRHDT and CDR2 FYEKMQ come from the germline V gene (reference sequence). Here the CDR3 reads CASSLSQLAGGTDTQYF. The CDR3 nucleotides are TGTGCCAGCAGCTTATCCCAACTAGCGGGGGGCACAGATACGCAGTATTTT.

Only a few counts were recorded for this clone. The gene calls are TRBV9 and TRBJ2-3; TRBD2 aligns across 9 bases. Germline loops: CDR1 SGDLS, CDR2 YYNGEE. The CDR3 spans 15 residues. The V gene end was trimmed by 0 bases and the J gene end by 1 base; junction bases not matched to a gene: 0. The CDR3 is CASSVGLAGTDTQYF. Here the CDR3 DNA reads TGTGCCAGCAGCGTAGGACTAGCGGGCACAGATACGCAGTATTTT.

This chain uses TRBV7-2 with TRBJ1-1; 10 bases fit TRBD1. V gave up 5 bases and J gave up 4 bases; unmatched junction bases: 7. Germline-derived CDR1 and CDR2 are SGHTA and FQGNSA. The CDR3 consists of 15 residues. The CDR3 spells CASSPKTGGSTEAFF. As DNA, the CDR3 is TGTGCCAGCAGCCCAAAGACAGGGGGCTCCACTGAAGCTTTCTTT.

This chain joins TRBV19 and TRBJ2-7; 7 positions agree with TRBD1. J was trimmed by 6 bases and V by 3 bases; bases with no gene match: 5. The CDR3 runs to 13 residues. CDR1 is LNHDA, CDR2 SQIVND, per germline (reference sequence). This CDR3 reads CASSMVRGTEQYF. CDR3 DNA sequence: TGTGCCAGTAGTATGGTCAGGGGGACCGAGCAGTACTTC.

CDR3 bases: TGCAGTGGGACAATGCCTCGTGGCTACACCTTC. This encodes CSGTMPRGYTF. The chain uses TRBV20-1 and TRBJ1-2; D possibly corresponds to TRBD1 (5 bases). Germline V CDR1 and CDR2: DFQATT, SNEGSKA (reference sequence). The CDR3 has 11 amino acids. V lost 7 bases to trimming and J lost 7 bases, with 13 bases between them.

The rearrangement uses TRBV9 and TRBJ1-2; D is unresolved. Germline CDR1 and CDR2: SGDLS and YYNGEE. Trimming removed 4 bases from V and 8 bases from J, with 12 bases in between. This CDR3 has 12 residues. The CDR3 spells CASSQEGGGYTF. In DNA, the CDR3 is TGTGCCAGCAGCCAGGAAGGTGGGGGCTACACCTTC.

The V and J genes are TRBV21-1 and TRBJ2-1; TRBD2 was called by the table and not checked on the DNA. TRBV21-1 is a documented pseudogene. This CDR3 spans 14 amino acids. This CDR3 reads CASSSLAGSNEQFF. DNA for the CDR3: TGTGCCAGCAGTTCCCTAGCGGGTAGCAATGAGCAGTTCTTC.

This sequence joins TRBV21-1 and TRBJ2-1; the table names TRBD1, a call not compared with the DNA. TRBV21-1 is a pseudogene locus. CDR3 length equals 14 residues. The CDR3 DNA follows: TGTGCCAGCATAGAGGGACAGCCCTACAATGAGCAGTTCTTC. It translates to CASIEGQPYNEQFF.

The CDR3 DNA is TGTGCCAGCAGCCAACGACAGGGAATTGGTCAGCCCCAGCATTTT. It is translated as CASSQRQGIGQPQHF. The V call is TRBV5-5, the J call TRBJ1-5; TRBD1 matches at 7 bases. The CDR3 is made up of 15 amino acids. Germline-derived CDR1 and CDR2 are SGHKS and YYEKEE (reference sequence). V lost 4 bases, J lost 6 bases, and 10 bases stayed unmatched.